This T cell receptor (beta chain) is drawn from a study of human T cells and chemical hapten exposure. Whole-study context: The study traced per-sample TCR yield variation mainly to small differences in pooled library volumes.

Time point noted: pre-sensitization, week 0. Treatment reported: therapeutic diphenylcyclopropenone sensitization with weekly scalp DPC. This clonotype has ten or more counts. Individual cDNA molecules had unique molecular identifiers attached to them by the library. MiXCR, applied by TCRdb to the RACE reads, yields one record per CDR3 protein. The sample has over 35,000 distinct CDR3 sequences, roughly a tenth seen once. Sequenced material: whole blood, taken in connection with sensitization to the hapten diphenylcyclopropenone (DPC). This sequence was found in a man aged 25-45 years with alopecia areata. Some clones in this sample may be carry-over from other donors' samples.

CDR3 in DNA: TGTGCCAGCAGCATAAGACAGGGAGCGGCTGGAAACACCATATATTTT. Translation gives CASSIRQGAAGNTIYF. This chain links TRBV7-6 with TRBJ1-3; 7 nucleotides agree with TRBD1. Trimming cost V 5 bases and J 2 bases; bases outside gene matches: 9. The CDR3 has 16 amino acids. CDR1 is SGHVS and CDR2 is FNYEAQ in the germline V gene.